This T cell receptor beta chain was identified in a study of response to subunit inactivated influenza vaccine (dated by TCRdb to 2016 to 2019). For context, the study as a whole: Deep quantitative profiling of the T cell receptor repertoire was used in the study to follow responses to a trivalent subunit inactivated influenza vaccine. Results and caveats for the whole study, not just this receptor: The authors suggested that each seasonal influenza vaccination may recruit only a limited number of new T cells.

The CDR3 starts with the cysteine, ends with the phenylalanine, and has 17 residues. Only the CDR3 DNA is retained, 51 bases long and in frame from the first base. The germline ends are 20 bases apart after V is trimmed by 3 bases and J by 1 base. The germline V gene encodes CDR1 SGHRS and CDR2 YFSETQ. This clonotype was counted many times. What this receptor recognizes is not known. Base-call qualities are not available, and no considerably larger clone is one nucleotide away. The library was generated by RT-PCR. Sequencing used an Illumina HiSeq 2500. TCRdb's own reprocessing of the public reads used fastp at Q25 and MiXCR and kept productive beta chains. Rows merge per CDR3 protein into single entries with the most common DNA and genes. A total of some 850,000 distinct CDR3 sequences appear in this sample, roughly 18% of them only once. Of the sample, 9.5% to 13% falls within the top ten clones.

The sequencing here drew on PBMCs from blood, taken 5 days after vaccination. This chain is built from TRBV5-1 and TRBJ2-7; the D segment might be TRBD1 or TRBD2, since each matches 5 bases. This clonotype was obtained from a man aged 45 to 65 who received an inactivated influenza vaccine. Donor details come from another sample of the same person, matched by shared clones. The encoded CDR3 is CASSSGQPGPSSYEQYF. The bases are TGCGCCAGCAGCTCCGGACAACCGGGACCGTCTTCCTACGAGCAGTACTTC.